This T cell receptor (beta chain) was sequenced during a study of blood T cell repertoires in COVID-19. About the study: COVID-19 samples from acute and convalescent phases originated in the United States, Italy and Spain. T cells, B-cell-depleted T cells, or PBMCs provided the cDNA or gDNA that served as material.

Per the original data handling: Nucleated cell counts were estimated from reference gene primer amplification. This table comes from immunoSEQ multiplex PCR, and its TCRdb copy is limited to in-frame clones, with some not included. V and J calls and clone size are those listed in that table; D and trimming were worked out from the DNA. Counted here are over 150,000 clones, around 80% occurring once; the ten biggest clones make up 2.5% to 3%. The V gene lost 2 bases and the J gene lost 1 base, with 9 bases spanning the gap. CDR1 is GTSNPN and CDR2 is SVGIG in the germline V gene (reference sequence). The CDR3 covers 13 residues.

Material: peripheral blood. The chain carries TRBV30 and TRBJ2-7, with D perhaps TRBD1 (6 bases). The source is a woman between 55 and 75 years old with acute or convalescent COVID-19. The CDR3, as DNA: TGTGCCTGGAGTTTCAGGGGTTCCTACGAGCAGTACTTC. Protein: CAWSFRGSYEQYF.